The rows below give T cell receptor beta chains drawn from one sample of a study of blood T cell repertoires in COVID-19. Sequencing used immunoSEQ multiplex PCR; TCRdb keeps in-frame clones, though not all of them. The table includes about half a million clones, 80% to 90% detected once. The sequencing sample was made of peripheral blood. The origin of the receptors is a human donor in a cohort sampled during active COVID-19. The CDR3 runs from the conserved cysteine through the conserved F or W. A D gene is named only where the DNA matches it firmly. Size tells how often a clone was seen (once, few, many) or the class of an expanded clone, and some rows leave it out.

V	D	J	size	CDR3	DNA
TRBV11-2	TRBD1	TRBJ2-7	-	CASSLGTGTLSYEQYF	TGTGCCAGCAGCTTAGGGACAGGGACCCTATCCTACGAGCAGTACTTC
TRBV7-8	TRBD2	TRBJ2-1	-	CASSSSGIGSSEQFF	TGTGCCAGCAGCTCTAGCGGGATCGGGAGCAGTGAGCAGTTCTTC
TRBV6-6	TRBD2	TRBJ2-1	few	CASSYSLVAGVNEQFF	TGTGCCAGCAGTTACTCGTTAGTAGCGGGAGTTAATGAGCAGTTCTTC
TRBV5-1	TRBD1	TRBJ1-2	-	CASTRTGNYGYTF	TGCGCCAGCACCCGGACAGGAAACTATGGCTACACCTTC
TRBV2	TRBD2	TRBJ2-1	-	CASTGTSGRSKQFF	TGTGCCAGCACCGGGACTAGCGGGAGGTCGAAGCAGTTCTTC
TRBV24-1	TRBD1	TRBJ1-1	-	CATKAGGASTEAFF	TGTGCCACCAAGGCAGGGGGCGCCTCCACTGAAGCTTTCTTT
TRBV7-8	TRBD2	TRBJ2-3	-	CASSEPRGGRLYTQYF	TGTGCCAGCAGCGAACCACGGGGCGGGAGATTATATACGCAGTATTTT
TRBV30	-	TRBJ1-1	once	CAWIRGLLPEAFF	TGTGCCTGGATCCGGGGTCTTCTCCCTGAAGCTTTCTTT
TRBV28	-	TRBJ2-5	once	CASSYRRGGVQETQYF	TGTGCCAGCAGCTACCGGAGGGGCGGGGTGCAAGAGACCCAGTACTTC
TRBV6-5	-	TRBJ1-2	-	CASATGGDYGYTF	TGTGCCAGCGCCACCGGGGGGGACTATGGCTACACCTTC
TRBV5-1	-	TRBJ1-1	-	CASSPLTGGNTEAFF	TGCGCCAGCAGCCCCTTGACGGGTGGGAACACTGAAGCTTTCTTT
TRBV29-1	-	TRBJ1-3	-	CSVNTRSGNTIYF	TGCAGCGTTAACACCCGCTCTGGAAACACCATATATTTT
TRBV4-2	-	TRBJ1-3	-	CASSQQFSSGNTIYF	TGTGCCAGCAGCCAACAGTTTTCCTCTGGAAACACCATATATTTT
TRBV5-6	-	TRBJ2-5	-	CASSLGQAVRETQYF	TGTGCCAGCAGCTTGGGCCAGGCCGTAAGGGAGACCCAGTACTTC
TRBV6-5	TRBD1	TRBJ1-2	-	CASTKSGGRGYGYTF	TGTGCCAGCACAAAAAGCGGGGGCAGGGGGTATGGCTACACCTTC
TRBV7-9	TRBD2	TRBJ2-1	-	CASSLALATTYNEQFF	TGTGCCAGCAGCTTAGCACTAGCGACTACCTACAATGAGCAGTTCTTC
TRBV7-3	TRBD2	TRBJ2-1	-	CASSLQPGGEFNEQFF	TGTGCCAGCAGCTTACAACCGGGAGGGGAATTCAATGAGCAGTTCTTC
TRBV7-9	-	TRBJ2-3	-	CASSLAYGEFGEDTQYF	TGTGCCAGCAGCTTAGCGTATGGGGAGTTCGGGGAAGATACGCAGTATTTT
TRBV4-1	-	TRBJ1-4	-	CASSQDSGLRGEKLFF	TGCGCCAGCAGCCAAGATTCCGGGCTCAGGGGTGAAAAACTGTTTTTT
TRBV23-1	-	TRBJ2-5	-	CASSQFTQVSQETQYF	TGCGCCAGCAGTCAATTCACCCAGGTGAGTCAAGAGACCCAGTACTTC
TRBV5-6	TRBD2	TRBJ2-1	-	CASSWGLAGGGNEQFF	TGTGCCAGCAGCTGGGGACTAGCGGGGGGCGGGAATGAGCAGTTCTTC
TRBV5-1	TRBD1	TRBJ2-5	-	CASSLWATGLQETQYF	TGCGCCAGCAGCTTGTGGGCGACAGGGCTTCAAGAGACCCAGTACTTC
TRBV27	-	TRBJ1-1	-	CASRGGEEISEAFF	TGTGCCAGCCGGGGGGGGGAAGAGATCTCTGAAGCTTTCTTT
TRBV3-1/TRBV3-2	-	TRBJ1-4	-	CASSPRVQGNEKLFF	TGTGCCAGCAGCCCAAGGGTCCAGGGTAATGAAAAACTGTTTTTT
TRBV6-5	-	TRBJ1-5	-	CASRPDWGGGQPQHF	TGTGCCAGCAGACCCGATTGGGGGGGCGGGCAGCCCCAGCATTTT
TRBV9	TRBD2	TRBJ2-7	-	CASSPSSGSPYEQYF	TGTGCCAGCAGCCCATCTAGCGGGAGTCCCTACGAGCAGTACTTC
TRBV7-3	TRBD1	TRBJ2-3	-	CASSGTGAGDTQYF	TGTGCCAGCAGCGGGACAGGGGCGGGAGATACGCAGTATTTT
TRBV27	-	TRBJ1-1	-	CASSTEQGNTEAFF	TGTGCCAGCAGTACAGAACAGGGAAACACTGAAGCTTTCTTT
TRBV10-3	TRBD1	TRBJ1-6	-	CAITPGTALNSPLHF	TGTGCCATCACCCCCGGGACAGCATTAAATTCACCCCTCCACTTT
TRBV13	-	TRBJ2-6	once	CASSFQGKGSGANVLTF	TGTGCCAGCAGCTTTCAGGGGAAAGGATCTGGGGCCAACGTCCTGACTTTC
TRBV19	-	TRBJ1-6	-	CASSQPQGPLHF	TGTGCCAGTAGTCAACCACAGGGACCCCTCCACTTT
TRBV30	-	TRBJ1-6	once	CASSAGENSPLHF	TGTGCCTCCTCCGCAGGCGAGAATTCACCCCTCCACTTT
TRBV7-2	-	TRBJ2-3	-	CASSFLSGRPGGTQYF	TGTGCCAGCAGCTTTTTGAGTGGGAGGCCCGGGGGTACGCAGTATTTT
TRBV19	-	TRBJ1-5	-	CASSIWDIHSNQPQHF	TGTGCCAGTAGTATCTGGGACATTCATAGCAATCAGCCCCAGCATTTT
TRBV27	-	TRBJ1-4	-	CASLSSAGEKLFF	TGTGCCAGCCTGAGCTCAGCAGGTGAAAAACTGTTTTTT
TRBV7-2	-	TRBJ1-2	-	CASSSRARYGYTF	TGTGCCAGCAGCTCTCGTGCGCGGTATGGCTACACCTTC
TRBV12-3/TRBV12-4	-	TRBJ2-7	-	CASSLDNYEQYF	TGTGCCAGCAGTTTGGACAACTACGAGCAGTACTTC
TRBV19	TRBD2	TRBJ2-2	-	CASRPGLADTGELFF	TGTGCCAGTAGGCCGGGCCTAGCGGACACCGGGGAGCTGTTTTTT
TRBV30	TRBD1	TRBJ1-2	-	CAWSVRRQGGRGYTF	TGTGCCTGGAGTGTACGTCGGCAGGGGGGTCGAGGCTACACCTTC
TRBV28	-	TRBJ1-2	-	CASSLLPSTLGYTF	TGTGCCAGCAGTTTGCTCCCATCGACTCTGGGCTACACCTTC
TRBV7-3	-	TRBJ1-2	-	CASSSTPGFGYTF	TGTGCCAGCAGCTCTACTCCAGGGTTCGGCTACACCTTC